One sample yielded the 5 T cell receptor beta chains listed below, sequenced in a study of T cells expressing NK-cell markers. TCRdb processed the 5' RACE reads again and assigns one entry to each CDR3 protein, with no DNA. Its listing shows approximately 150,000 distinct CDR3 sequences. Material: blood T cells: a sorted CD56 or NKG2C T cell subset, CD4+ or CD8+ T cells, or bulk PBMC T cells (not recorded which). These receptors were taken from a woman aged 18 to 75 in good health.

The chain employs TRBV18 and TRBJ1-5; without DNA, the TCRdb call of TRBD1 cannot be checked. Germline lookup yields CDR1 KGHSH and CDR2 LQKENI. This CDR3 region has 14 residues. CDR3 sequence reads: CASSPPGTNQPQHF. The full variable domain, in which reference TRBV18 and TRBJ1-5 provide the parts outside the CDR3, is NAGVMQNPRHLVRRRGQEARLRCSPMKGHSHVYWYRQLPEEGLKFMVYLQKENIIDESGMPKERFSAEFPKEGPSILRIQQVVRGDSAAYFCASSPPGTNQPQHFGDGTRLSIL.

CDR3 protein: CATSEGLTGGGALNEQFF. The rearrangement links TRBV24-1 to TRBJ2-1; absent DNA, TCRdb's TRBD2 call cannot be checked. This CDR3 comprises 18 residues. Germline values: CDR1 KGHDR, CDR2 SFDVKD.

The CDR3: CASSATGAIKGEQFF. The chain links TRBV3-1 to TRBJ2-1; as DNA is missing, the TRBD1 call by TCRdb cannot be tested. The CDR3 runs to 15 residues. Per the germline V gene, CDR1 is LGHDT and CDR2 is YNNKEL (reference sequence).

This rearrangement joins TRBV5-1 to TRBJ1-2. The CDR3 extends over 15 amino acids. Germline CDR1 and CDR2: SGHRS and YFSETQ. CDR3 amino acids: CASSLAATTNYGYTF.

This chain connects TRBV20-1 to TRBJ2-5; the TRBD1 assignment by TCRdb is unverifiable without DNA. Germline CDR1 reads DFQATT; CDR2 reads SNEGSKA (reference sequence). The CDR3 loop spans 13 amino acids. CDR3 residues: CSAATGTGSTQYF.